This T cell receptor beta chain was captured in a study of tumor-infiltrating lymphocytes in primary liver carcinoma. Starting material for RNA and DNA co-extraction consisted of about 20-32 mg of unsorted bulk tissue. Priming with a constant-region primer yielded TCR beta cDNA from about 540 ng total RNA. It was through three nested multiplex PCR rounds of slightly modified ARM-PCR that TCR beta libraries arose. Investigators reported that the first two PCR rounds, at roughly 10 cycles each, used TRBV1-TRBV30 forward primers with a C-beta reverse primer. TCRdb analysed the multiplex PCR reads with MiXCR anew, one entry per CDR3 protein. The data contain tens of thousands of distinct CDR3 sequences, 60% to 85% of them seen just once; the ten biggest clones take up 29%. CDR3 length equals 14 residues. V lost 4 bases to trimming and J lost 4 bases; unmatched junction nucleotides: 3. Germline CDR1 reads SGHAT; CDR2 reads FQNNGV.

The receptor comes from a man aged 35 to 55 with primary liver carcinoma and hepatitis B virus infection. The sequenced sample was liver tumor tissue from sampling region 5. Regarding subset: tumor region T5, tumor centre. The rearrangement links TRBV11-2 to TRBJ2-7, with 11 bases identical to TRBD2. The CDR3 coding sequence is TGTGCCAGCAGCTCTAGCGGGAGGTGGTACGAGCAGTACTTC. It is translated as CASSSSGRWYEQYF.